The present entry profiles one TCR beta chain with its context. Its antigen is not yet known. Per-nucleotide qualities are absent, and no much larger clonotype sits a single base away. This CDR3 is also generated by other DNA sequences in the sample. From a lookup of the germline V gene, CDR1 and CDR2 are SQVTM and ANQGSEA. The CDR3 runs 14 amino acids, cysteine and phenylalanine included. The only DNA kept is the CDR3, 42 bases in frame from the first base. Deletion took 3 bases off V and 0 bases off J, with a span of 8 bases between the germline ends. The sample comes from a study of cytomegalovirus exposure and HLA in healthy donors (dated by TCRdb to between 2016 and 2019). Study-level background: In an earlier analysis of fewer than 750 of the donors, roughly 300 Gb of sequence data and some 100 million unique TCR beta sequences from 150 million to 200 million T cells were reported. An early release that covered about 640 HLA-typed donors contained about 300 gigabases of sequencing data and around 85 million unique TCR sequences. Of the 350 to 400 genotyped donors, roughly 85% fell in the genetic ancestry cluster associated with self-reported Caucasian donors. The study aimed to test whether cataloging public T cell receptors could reveal signatures of past pathogen exposure. The study used immunosequencing to profile the T cell repertoires of approximately 640 subjects and linked those repertoires to cytomegalovirus serostatus. In addition to the first cohort of several hundred subjects, a separate validation cohort of 130 or so different subjects was used. To predict cytomegalovirus infection status, the study combined high-throughput TCR immunosequencing, statistical association of individual TCRs with disease status, and machine learning. To study patterns of TCR occurrence, a later analysis re-analyzed previously published TCR beta repertoires from hundreds of donors and added high-resolution HLA genotyping. Rather than drawing on any new phenotypic data, the later analysis identified candidate immune exposures from TCR beta sequences and the way those sequences occurred across donors. An earlier analysis of around 540 of the donors applied high-throughput TCR beta sequencing to assess whether each TCR beta V gene segment acted as functional or pseudogenic. Donor age, sex, ethnicity and CMV serostatus were compiled alongside the repertoire data. Genome-wide SNP genotypes for about three fifths of the roughly 700 donors were used in a later genetic analysis, which treated that subset as a discovery cohort. All discovery cohort repertoires had been generated on a single sequencing platform. HLA typing included class I and class II loci at four-digit resolution. Typing coverage varied by locus: 629-630 donors for A, B, C, DRB1 and DQB1; roughly 520 for DQA1; about 600 for DPA1; some 470 for DPB1. Four to six DR-DQ haplotypes were handled as single units for association and clustering, since linkage in the cohort was strong. Across approximately 400 genotyped donors of the cohort, an average of approximately 200,000 unique TCR beta nucleotide sequences per donor were sequenced, and 15% to 20% of those sequences were non-productive. Results the study describes overall, beyond this receptor: Roughly uniform sequencing depth across donors was assumed in presence/absence analyses, although this assumption may not hold. In an earlier analysis of roughly 500 of the donors, most TCR beta V segments appeared in productive rearrangements about 90% or about 30% of the time, broadly matching IMGT annotations. A further reported finding was that TCR beta sequences accurately predicted the HLA-A and HLA-B alleles for most subjects in the first cohort. Some IMGT-functional V segments, including TRBV6-2 and TRBV6-3, could not be told apart with the 87-base-pair reads, so those segments were excluded. In a later analysis, several top co-occurrence clusters were reported to appear linked to parvovirus B19, influenza, CMV and Epstein-Barr virus. Most TCR sequences were observed very rarely across donors, whereas some public TCRs were present in many individuals. In this cohort, only TCR beta chains were sequenced, and detectable features were limited by the absence of alpha or paired-chain data. Correlated functional status among segregating V segments might reflect linkage disequilibrium, but an unknown experimental factor could not be ruled out. In a later genetic analysis, fewer N-insertions in productive TCRs were reported among donors in an Asian-associated ancestry cluster than the approximately 710-donor mean. Compared with equally common non-associated chains, HLA-associated TCR beta chains in a later analysis were more clonally expanded and had lower generation probabilities. The authors suggested that the approach could potentially be extended to other disease states and immunological phenotypes. Because some donors lacked HLA typing at each locus, the association tests relied only on the typed subset. A later analysis associated about 17,000 TCR beta sequences with specific HLA alleles at a false discovery rate of 0.05. In vitro tests confirmed that three of the cytomegalovirus-associated TCR beta chains recognize cytomegalovirus antigens. A group of highly shared sequence variants was considered likely to be a technical artifact of the sequencing pipeline. The earlier analysis of fewer than 750 of the donors excluded 15 to 20 rarely observed V segments, including chromosome 9 orphons, because counts were too low. When HLA alleles, especially DR and DQ, strongly co-occurred, TCR associations were difficult to assign to individual alleles. According to a later analysis, most CMV-associated TCR beta chains appeared to be HLA-restricted, and the HLA associations seemed to be driven largely by CMV exposure. For the cohort, immune exposure information was limited to CMV serostatus. The classifier was reported to diagnose cytomegalovirus status with high specificity and sensitivity in both the original cohort and the validation cohort. The study gave a list of 150 to 200 TCR beta chains associated with cytomegalovirus. A later genetic analysis associated a missense DCLRE1C variant with V-gene and J-gene trimming of TCR beta chains, and an independent cohort replicated the association. A later analysis found that TCR association rates varied across HLA loci, with DRB1 alleles showing the most associated TCRs and HLA-C alleles the fewest.

Library construction relied on the immunoSEQ multiplex PCR assay. For the multiplex PCR, a mixture combining 60 forward primers for TCR Vbeta segments and 13 reverse primers for TCR Jbeta segments was used. Amplification of the CDR3 region of rearranged TCR beta genes was performed with a multiplex PCR assay on genomic DNA. Amplified TCR beta libraries were sequenced as 87-base-pair reads on the Illumina HiSeq System. Turning to the authors' computational methods: In a later analysis, some 80 million unique TCR beta chains were counted across the 500 to 700 repertoires, and roughly 11 million of these chains were shared by at least two donors. To remove PCR and sequencing errors, raw reads were error-corrected and collapsed into unique sequences using a nearest-neighbor algorithm that merged closely related sequences. Alignment of CDR3 sequences to IMGT reference sequences was used to assign V, D and J gene segments. For a sequence to be retained, at least a six-nucleotide match to both a V gene segment and a J gene segment was required. A rearrangement was called productive if the CDR3 had no stop codons and remained in frame with V and J, and every other rearrangement was called non-productive. CDR3 was defined according to IMGT convention as the region running from the second conserved V-encoded cysteine to the conserved J-encoded phenylalanine. The earlier analysis of about 610 of the donors excluded any sequence lacking an unambiguous match to a single V gene segment. An earlier analysis of a few hundred of the donors called V segments functional above 56.7% productive rearrangements and segregating when the between-donor standard deviation exceeded 5%. A statistical classification framework was built for diagnosing cytomegalovirus status from the catalog of TCR beta chain sequences. V and J gene assignment, in a later analysis, came from comparing TCR nucleotide sequences with IMGT/GENE-DB human TR gene sequences. Using the TCRdist pipeline, a later analysis assigned CDR3 sequences along with most-parsimonious VDJ recombination scenarios. In a later analysis, each TCR beta chain was defined by its CDR3 amino acid sequence together with its V-gene family, and reads lacking a unique V-gene family were excluded. In a later analysis, around 650 highly shared, low-generation-probability nucleotide sequences were removed to address suspected cross-contamination and a sequencing artifact. In a later analysis, a clonal expansion index was calculated for each public chain from normalized within-repertoire ranks of inferred template counts. A later analysis computed generation probabilities with a VDJ recombination model fitted to out-of-frame rearrangements, and checked the results against IGoR. In a later analysis, hypergeometric tests were used to score TCR-TCR, TCR-HLA and TCR-CMV co-occurrence, with a repertoire-size bias correction applied to TCR pairs. A later analysis estimated false discovery rates by permuting HLA or CMV assignments 20 times. In a later analysis, co-occurring TCRs were grouped using DBSCAN, with TCRdist sequence similarity added in when clustering inside HLA-allele-positive subsets. For co-occurrence clustering, repertoires with fewer than 30,000 or more than 120,000 public chains were excluded, along with five repertoires with anomalous nucleotide sharing. As stored in TCRdb, this immuneACCESS dataset retains in-frame rearrangements with V and J assigned. A fraction of the clones does not appear; measured against another copy, unresolved V genes explain less than half of the discrepancy, and the remainder lacks a known reason. The V and J calls and clone size are taken from that table; D and trimming were inferred from the DNA. Recorded for this sample are approximately 110,000 clones; 70% of them occurred a single time. In total, the top ten clones hold 11% of the sample.

The cohort consisted of more than 650 healthy bone marrow donors. Cohort members were all nominally healthy when sampled, although unrecorded immune exposures were likely present. The donor tested CMV seropositive and was one of the 289 seropositive cohort members. Each donor provided a peripheral blood sample, and peripheral blood mononuclear cells were used for TCR beta sequencing. Genomic DNA was extracted from the blood cell samples with the Qiagen DNeasy Blood Extraction Kit. The chain is assembled from TRBV29-1 and TRBJ1-4; the D gene is unclear. The source of this sequence is a man in his forties in good health and CMV-seropositive. Source material: PBMCs. This receptor carries the CDR3 CSVEGTATNEKLFF. Here is the DNA: TGCAGCGTTGAGGGCACAGCAACTAATGAAAAACTGTTTTTT.